This T cell receptor beta chain was captured by sequencing in a study of blood T cell repertoires in COVID-19. Overall study context: Samples taken during acute and convalescent COVID-19 were collected in the United States, Italy and Spain.

Clones were read by immunoSEQ multiplex PCR, and TCRdb kept only the in-frame ones, dropping some. The data contain roughly 170,000 clones, over 75% of them seen just once; the ten biggest clones take up 5.6%. This CDR3 comprises 14 residues. Germline V gene lookup returns CDR1 MDHEN and CDR2 SYDVKM. Deletions cut 3 bases from V and 2 bases from J, with 10 bases between. This sequence was found in a middle-aged woman with acute COVID-19. Sequenced input: PBMCs or T cells enriched from blood (not recorded which). This chain uses TRBV28 with TRBJ1-2; maybe TRBD1 (5 bases). The CDR3 DNA follows: TGTGCCAGCAGTTTCACAGGTGACAACTATGGCTACACCTTC. Encoded protein: CASSFTGDNYGYTF.